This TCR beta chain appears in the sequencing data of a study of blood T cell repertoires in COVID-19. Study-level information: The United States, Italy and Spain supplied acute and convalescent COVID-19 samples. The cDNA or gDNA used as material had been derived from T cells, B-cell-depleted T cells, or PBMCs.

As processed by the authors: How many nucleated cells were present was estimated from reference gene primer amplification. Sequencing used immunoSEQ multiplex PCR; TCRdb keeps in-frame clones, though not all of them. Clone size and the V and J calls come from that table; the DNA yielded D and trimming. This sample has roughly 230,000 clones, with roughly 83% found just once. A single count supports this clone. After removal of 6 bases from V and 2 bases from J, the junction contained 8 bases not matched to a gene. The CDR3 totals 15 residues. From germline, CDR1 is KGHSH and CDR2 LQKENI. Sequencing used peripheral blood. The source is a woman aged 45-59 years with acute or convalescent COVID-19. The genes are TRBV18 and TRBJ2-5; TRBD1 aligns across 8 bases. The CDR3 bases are TGTGCCAGCTCCCGAGATACAGGGGGGCAAGAGACCCAGTACTTC. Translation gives CASSRDTGGQETQYF.